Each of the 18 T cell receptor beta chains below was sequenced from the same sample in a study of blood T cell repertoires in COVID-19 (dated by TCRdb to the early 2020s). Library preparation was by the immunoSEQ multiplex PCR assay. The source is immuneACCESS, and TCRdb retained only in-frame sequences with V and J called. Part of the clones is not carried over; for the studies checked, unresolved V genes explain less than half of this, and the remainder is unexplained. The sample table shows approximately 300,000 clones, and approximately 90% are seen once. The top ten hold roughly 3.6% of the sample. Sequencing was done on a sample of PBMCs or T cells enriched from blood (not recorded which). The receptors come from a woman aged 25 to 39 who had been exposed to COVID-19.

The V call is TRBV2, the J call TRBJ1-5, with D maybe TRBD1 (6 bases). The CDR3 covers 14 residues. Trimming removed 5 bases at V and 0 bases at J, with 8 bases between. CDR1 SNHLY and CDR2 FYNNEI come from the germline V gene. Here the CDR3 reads CASSLQGSNQPQHF. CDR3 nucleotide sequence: TGTGCCAGCAGTTTACAGGGTAGCAATCAGCCCCAGCATTTT.

The CDR3 bases are TGTGCCAGCAGCTTAGTGGGGGCGGGCAATCAGCCCCAGCATTTT. Protein: CASSLVGAGNQPQHF. The V and J genes are TRBV7-2 and TRBJ1-5; TRBD1 might be the D (6 bases). Germline V gene sequence: CDR1 SGHTA, CDR2 FQGNSA. CDR3 length: 15 residues. V lost 1 base and J lost 2, with 9 bases in between.

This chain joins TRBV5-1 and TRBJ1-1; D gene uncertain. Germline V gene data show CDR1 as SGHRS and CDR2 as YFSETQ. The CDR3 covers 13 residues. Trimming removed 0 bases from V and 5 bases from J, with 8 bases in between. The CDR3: CASSLVPGTEAFF. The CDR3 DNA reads TGCGCCAGCAGCTTGGTTCCGGGTACTGAAGCTTTCTTT.

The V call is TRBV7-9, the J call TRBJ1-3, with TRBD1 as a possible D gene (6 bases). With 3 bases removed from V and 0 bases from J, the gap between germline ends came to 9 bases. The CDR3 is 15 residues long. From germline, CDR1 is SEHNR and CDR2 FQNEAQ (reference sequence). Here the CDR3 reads CASSFKTGSGNTIYF. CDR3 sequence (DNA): TGTGCCAGCAGCTTTAAGACAGGCTCTGGAAACACCATATATTTT.

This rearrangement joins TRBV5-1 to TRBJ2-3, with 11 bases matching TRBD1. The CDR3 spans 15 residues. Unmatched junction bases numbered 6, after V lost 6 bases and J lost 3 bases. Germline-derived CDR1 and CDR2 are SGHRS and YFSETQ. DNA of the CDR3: TGCGCCAGCACCCTCGGGGACAGGGGGACAGATACGCAGTATTTT. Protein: CASTLGDRGTDTQYF.

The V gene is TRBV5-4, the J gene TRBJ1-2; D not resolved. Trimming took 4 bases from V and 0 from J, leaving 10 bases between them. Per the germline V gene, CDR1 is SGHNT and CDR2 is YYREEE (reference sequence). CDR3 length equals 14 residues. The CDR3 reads CASSGPSANYGYTF. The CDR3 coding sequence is TGTGCCAGCAGCGGCCCAAGTGCTAACTATGGCTACACCTTC.

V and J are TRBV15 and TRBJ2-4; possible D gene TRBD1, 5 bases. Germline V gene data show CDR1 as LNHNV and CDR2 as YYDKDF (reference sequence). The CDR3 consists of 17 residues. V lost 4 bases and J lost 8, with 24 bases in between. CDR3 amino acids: CATSKIRVGQERYIQYF. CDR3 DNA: TGTGCCACCAGCAAAATCCGCGTGGGGCAGGAGAGATACATTCAGTACTTC.

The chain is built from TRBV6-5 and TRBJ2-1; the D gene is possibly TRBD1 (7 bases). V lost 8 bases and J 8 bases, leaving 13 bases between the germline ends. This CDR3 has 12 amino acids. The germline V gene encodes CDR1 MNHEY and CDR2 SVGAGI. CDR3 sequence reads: CASRGRGDEQFF. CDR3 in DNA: TGTGCCAGCCGGGGCAGGGGGGATGAGCAGTTCTTC.

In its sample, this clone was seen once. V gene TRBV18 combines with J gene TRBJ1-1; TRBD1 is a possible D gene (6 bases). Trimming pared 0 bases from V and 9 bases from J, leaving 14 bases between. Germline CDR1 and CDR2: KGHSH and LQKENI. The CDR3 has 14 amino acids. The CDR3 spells CASSPPSSGVQAFF. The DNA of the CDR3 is TGTGCCAGCTCACCACCGTCGTCAGGGGTGCAAGCTTTCTTT.

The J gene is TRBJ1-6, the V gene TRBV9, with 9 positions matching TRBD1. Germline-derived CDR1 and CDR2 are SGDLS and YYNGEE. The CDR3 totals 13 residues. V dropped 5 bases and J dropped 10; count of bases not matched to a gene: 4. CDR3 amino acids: CASRGQGGSPLHF. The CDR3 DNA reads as TGTGCCAGCAGGGGACAGGGTGGGTCACCCCTCCACTTT.

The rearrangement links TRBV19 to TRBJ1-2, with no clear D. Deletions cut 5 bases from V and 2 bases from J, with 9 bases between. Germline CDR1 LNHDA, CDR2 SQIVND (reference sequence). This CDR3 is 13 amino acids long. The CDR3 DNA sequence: TGTGCCAGTAGTGCGGCAGCCAACTATGGCTACACCTTC. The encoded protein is CASSAAANYGYTF. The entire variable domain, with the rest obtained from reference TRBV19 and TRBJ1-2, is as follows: DGGITQSPKYLFRKEGQNVTLSCEQNLNHDAMYWYRQDPGQGLRLIYYSQIVNDFQKGDIAEGYSVSREKKESFPLTVTSAQKNPTAFYLCASSAAANYGYTFGSGTRLTVV.

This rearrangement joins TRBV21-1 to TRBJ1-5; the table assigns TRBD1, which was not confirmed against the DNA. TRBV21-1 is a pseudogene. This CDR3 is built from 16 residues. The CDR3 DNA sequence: TGTGCCAGCAAGATCCGGGACAGCAGGGCTTGTCAGCCCCAGCATTTT. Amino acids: CASKIRDSRACQPQHF.

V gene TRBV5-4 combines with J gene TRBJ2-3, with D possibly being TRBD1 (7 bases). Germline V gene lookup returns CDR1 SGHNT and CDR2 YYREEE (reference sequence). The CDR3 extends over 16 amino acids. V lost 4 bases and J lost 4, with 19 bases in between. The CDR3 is CASSPPAGGGADTQYF. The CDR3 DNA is TGTGCCAGCAGCCCGCCGGCAGGGGGAGGTGCAGATACGCAGTATTTT.

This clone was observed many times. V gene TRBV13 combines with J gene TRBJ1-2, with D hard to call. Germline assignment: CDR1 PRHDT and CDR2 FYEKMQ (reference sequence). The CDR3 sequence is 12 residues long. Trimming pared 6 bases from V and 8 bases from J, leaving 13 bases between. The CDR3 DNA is TGTGCCAGCAGTCTCCTGAGGGAGGGCTACACCTTC. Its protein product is CASSLLREGYTF.

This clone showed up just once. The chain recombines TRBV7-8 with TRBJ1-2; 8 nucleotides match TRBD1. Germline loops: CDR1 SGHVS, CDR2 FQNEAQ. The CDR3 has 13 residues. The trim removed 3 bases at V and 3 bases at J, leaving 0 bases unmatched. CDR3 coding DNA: TGTGCCAGCAGCTTGACAGGGGACTATGGCTACACCTTC. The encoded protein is CASSLTGDYGYTF. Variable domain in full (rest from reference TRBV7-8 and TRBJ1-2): GAGVSQSPRYKVAKRGQDVALRCDPISGHVSLFWYQQALGQGPEFLTYFQNEAQLDKSGLPSDRFFAERPEGSVSTLKIQRTQQEDSAVYLCASSLTGDYGYTFGSGTRLTVV.

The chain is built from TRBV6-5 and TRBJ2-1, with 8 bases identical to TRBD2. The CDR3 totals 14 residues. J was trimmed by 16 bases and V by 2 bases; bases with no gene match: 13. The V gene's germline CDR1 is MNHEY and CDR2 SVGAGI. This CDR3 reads CASSYAGGGSSHFF. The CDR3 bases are TGTGCCAGCAGTTACGCGGGCGGGGGGTCCTCGCACTTCTTC.

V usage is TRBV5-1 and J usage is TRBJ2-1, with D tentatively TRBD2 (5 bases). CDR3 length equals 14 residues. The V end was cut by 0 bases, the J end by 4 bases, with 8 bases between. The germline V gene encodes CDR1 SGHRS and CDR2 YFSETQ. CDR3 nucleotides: TGCGCCAGCAGCTTGGGAAGCGGATACAATGAGCAGTTCTTC. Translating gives CASSLGSGYNEQFF.

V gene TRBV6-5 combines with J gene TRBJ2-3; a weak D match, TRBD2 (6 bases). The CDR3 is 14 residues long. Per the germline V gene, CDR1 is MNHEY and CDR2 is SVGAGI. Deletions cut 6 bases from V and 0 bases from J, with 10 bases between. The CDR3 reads CASSQRASTDTQYF. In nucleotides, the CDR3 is TGTGCCAGCAGCCAGCGGGCGAGCACAGATACGCAGTATTTT.